This T cell receptor (beta chain) was captured in a study of CD8 T cells in ankylosing spondylitis. Molecular-barcoded quantitative 5'-RACE produced these TCR beta libraries. TCRdb ran MiXCR on the 5' RACE reads and lists one entry per CDR3 protein. The profile shows 300,000 to 350,000 distinct CDR3 sequences, about 20% of them singletons. This clonotype is a singleton in its sample. Its antigen is as yet unknown. J gave up 6 bases and V 3 bases, and 5 bases lay outside the gene matches. This CDR3 has 15 residues. General study findings and limits: Clones linked with disease were CD8+ and fairly uncommon in the peripheral blood. Reports say disease-linked clones showed up significantly more in matched ankylosing spondylitis synovial fluid.

The receptor was isolated from a female donor with ankylosing spondylitis or in good health (not recorded which). Sample: blood, either unsorted or a sorted T cell fraction (not recorded which). The chain employs TRBV12-3 or TRBV12-4 and TRBJ1-3; 10 bases align to TRBD1. CDR3 residues: CASSFRDRGLNTIYF. In nucleotides, the CDR3 is TGTGCCAGCAGTTTCCGGGACAGGGGACTAAACACCATATATTTT.